This T cell receptor beta chain is drawn from a study of cytomegalovirus exposure and HLA in healthy donors. In the case of this clone: The antigen is undetermined.

General study points: A list of around 150 TCR beta chains associated with cytomegalovirus was given. It was shown in a later analysis that HLA-associated TCR beta chains were more clonally expanded than other, equally common chains. Later analysis identified a missense DCLRE1C variant that was linked to TCR beta V- and J-gene trimming.

PCR was performed using 60 Vbeta and 13 Jbeta primers. Sequencing was performed with immunoSEQ multiplex PCR; in TCRdb, only in-frame clones are kept and a portion is missing. The sample carries about 150,000 clones, about 68% recorded once. The receptor comes from a man younger than 40 in good health and CMV-seronegative. The material sequenced was PBMCs.

DNA of the CDR3: TGTGCCAGTAGCATGGACAGGGTGAGCACTGAAGCTTTCTTT. Translated: CASSMDRVSTEAFF. The chain has TRBV19 and TRBJ1-1; TRBD1 matches 8 bases. The CDR3 runs to 14 residues. V was clipped by 6 bases and J by 4 bases; unmatched bases: 7. Looked up from germline, CDR1 is LNHDA and CDR2 is SQIVND (reference sequence).